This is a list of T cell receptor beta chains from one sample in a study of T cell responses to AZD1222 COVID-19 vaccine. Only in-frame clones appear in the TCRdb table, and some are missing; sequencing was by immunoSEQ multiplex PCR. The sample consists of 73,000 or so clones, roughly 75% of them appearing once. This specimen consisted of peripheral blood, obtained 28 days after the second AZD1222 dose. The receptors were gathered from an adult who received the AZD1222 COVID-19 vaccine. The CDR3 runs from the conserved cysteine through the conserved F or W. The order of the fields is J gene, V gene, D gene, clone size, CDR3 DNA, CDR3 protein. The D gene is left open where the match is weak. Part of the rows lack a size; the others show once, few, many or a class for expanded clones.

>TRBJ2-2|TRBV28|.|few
TGTGCCAGCAGTTGGGGAAGGGGGTTCAACACCGGGGAGCTGTTTTTT
CASSWGRGFNTGELFF
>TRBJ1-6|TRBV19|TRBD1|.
TGTGCCAGTAGTATGGGTGCGGGACAGGCTGATTCACCCCTCCACTTT
CASSMGAGQADSPLHF
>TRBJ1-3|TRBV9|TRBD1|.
TGTGCCAGCAGCGACCCGATTGCGTCGGGACAGGGTATCAGCCCTGGAAACACCATATATTTT
CASSDPIASGQGISPGNTIYF
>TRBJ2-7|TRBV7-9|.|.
TGTGCCAGCACAGATATTAACGAGCAGCAGTACTTC
CASTDINEQQYF
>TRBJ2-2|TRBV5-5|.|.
TGTGCCAGCAGCTACATAGGGACGACAAACACCGGGGAGCTGTTTTTT
CASSYIGTTNTGELFF
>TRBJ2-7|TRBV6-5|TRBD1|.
TGTGCCAGCACGTTCGGGACAGGAAAATACGAGCAGTACTTC
CASTFGTGKYEQYF
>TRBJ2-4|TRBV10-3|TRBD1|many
TGTGCCATCAGCTCGGGACAGGGGGGATCCCCCCAGTACTTC
CAISSGQGGSPQYF
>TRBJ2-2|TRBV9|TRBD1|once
TGTGCCAGCAGCGTAACCCCGACAGGGCGGATATCCGGGGAGCTGTTTTTT
CASSVTPTGRISGELFF
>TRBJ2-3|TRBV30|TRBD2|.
TGTGCCTGGCTTCACCCGGGACTAGCGGGAGGGCTCGAAGATACGCAGTATTTT
CAWLHPGLAGGLEDTQYF
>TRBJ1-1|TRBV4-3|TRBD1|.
TGCGCCAGCAGCCAAGGACAGGGAAACACTGAAGCTTTCTTT
CASSQGQGNTEAFF
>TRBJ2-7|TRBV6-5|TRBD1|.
TGTGCCAGCAGTTACGTGGGACAGGGGACGGGCGAGCAGTACTTC
CASSYVGQGTGEQYF